Presented here are 18 T cell receptor beta chains from one specimen sequenced in a study of identical twins. TCRdb called the 5' RACE reads again in MiXCR, with one record for every CDR3 protein. The sample yields approximately 700,000 distinct CDR3 sequences, over 15% seen once. This sample was shared with a second study, whose subject was T cells expressing NK-cell markers.

The sample taken for sequencing was PBMCs. The receptors derive from a woman aged 18-29 years in good health.

This clonotype has just a few counts. The chain uses TRBV15 and TRBJ2-7; weak D call: TRBD1 (6 bases). The ends were cut back, 3 bases at V and 1 base at J, with 16 bases in the middle. The CDR3 is 16 amino acids. Germline V CDR1 and CDR2: LNHNV, YYDKDF (reference sequence). CDR3 sequence (DNA): TGTGCCACCAGCAGCGTGGGACATACGCTTTCCTACGAGCAGTACTTC. As protein: CATSSVGHTLSYEQYF.

This chain connects TRBV5-1 to TRBJ2-5, with D perhaps TRBD1 (6 bases). Germline CDR1 is SGHRS and CDR2 is YFSETQ. With 3 bases removed from V and 5 bases from J, the gap between germline ends came to 17 bases. The CDR3 sequence is 15 residues long. The CDR3 sequence: CASSSNTGLFETQYF. CDR3 nucleotide sequence: TGCGCCAGCAGCTCGAATACAGGGTTGTTTGAGACCCAGTACTTC. The variable domain in full, completed from reference TRBV5-1 and TRBJ2-5, reads KAGVTQTPRYLIKTRGQQVTLSCSPISGHRSVSWYQQTPGQGLQFLFEYFSETQRNKGNFPGRFSGRQFSNSRSEMNVSTLELGDSALYLCASSSNTGLFETQYFGPGTRLLVL.

The chain uses TRBV7-2 and TRBJ2-1, with TRBD2 matching 9 bases. Per germline, CDR1 SGHTA and CDR2 FQGNSA. The CDR3 runs 17 residues. Trimming cost V 4 bases and J 3 bases; bases outside gene matches: 10. CDR3 bases: TGTGCCAGCAGCTACCATAGCGGGGGCGTAAACTACAATGAGCAGTTCTTC. Protein product: CASSYHSGGVNYNEQFF.

This chain links TRBV2 with TRBJ1-5; D uncertain. The germline V gene has CDR1 SNHLY and CDR2 FYNNEI. The V and J ends lost 9 bases and 5 bases respectively, with 14 bases between them. The CDR3 extends over 13 amino acids. The CDR3 loop reads CASGGEDYQPQHF. CDR3 coding DNA: TGTGCCAGTGGCGGGGAGGACTATCAGCCCCAGCATTTT. Filled out from reference TRBV2 and TRBJ1-5, the complete variable domain reads EPEVTQTPSHQVTQMGQEVILRCVPISNHLYFYWYRQILGQKVEFLVSFYNNEISEKSEIFDDQFSVERPDGSNFTLKIRSTKLEDSAMYFCASGGEDYQPQHFGDGTRLSIL.

V and J are TRBV7-2 and TRBJ1-1; no reliable D call. The CDR3 loop spans 14 amino acids. The germline V and J ends were trimmed by 7 bases and 3 bases, with 15 bases remaining between them. From germline, CDR1 is SGHTA and CDR2 FQGNSA. CDR3 residues: CASTLTRSHTEAFF. The CDR3 coding sequence is TGTGCCAGCACCCTAACCCGGTCTCACACTGAAGCTTTCTTT.

The chain links TRBV20-1 to TRBJ2-5; D unresolved. The CDR3 is 13 residues long. The V and J ends lost 4 bases and 5 bases respectively, with 14 bases between them. Germline CDR1 is DFQATT and CDR2 is SNEGSKA (reference sequence). The CDR3 DNA reads as TGCAGTGCTAACGGGTCACCGACTGAGACCCAGTACTTC. Residues: CSANGSPTETQYF.

This clonotype was counted between two and nine times. This chain links TRBV18 with TRBJ2-1; the match to TRBD1 covers 8 bases. This CDR3 has 13 amino acids. V trimming: 3 bases; J trimming: 10 bases; junction bases outside the gene matches: 5. Germline V gene lookup returns CDR1 KGHSH and CDR2 LQKENI. CDR3 bases: TGTGCCAGCTCACCGCAAGGGACAGGCGAGCAGTTCTTC. Amino acids: CASSPQGTGEQFF.

V and J are TRBV2 and TRBJ2-5; a weak D match, TRBD1 (6 bases). This CDR3 region has 13 residues. V lost 8 bases, J lost 9 bases, and 19 bases lay in between. Germline V gives CDR1 SNHLY, CDR2 FYNNEI. CDR3 bases: TGTGCCAGCCAATCGGGACACCGGTTGGCCCAGTACTTC. This translates into CASQSGHRLAQYF.

This chain joins TRBV5-8 and TRBJ1-1, with 8 bases aligning to TRBD1. The CDR3 contains 13 residues. Germline values: CDR1 SGHTS, CDR2 YDEGEE. Trimming removed 1 base from V and 6 bases from J; junction bases left unmatched: 2. CDR3 sequence: CASSLQGAPEAFF. As DNA, the CDR3 is TGTGCCAGCAGCTTGCAGGGGGCACCTGAAGCTTTCTTT.

The V and J genes are TRBV12-3 or TRBV12-4 and TRBJ2-5, with TRBD2 matching over 9 bases. Unmatched junction bases numbered 5, after V lost 2 bases and J lost 4 bases. The CDR3 runs to 15 residues. CDR3 region: CASSLWAGGGETQYF. The CDR3 coding sequence is TGTGCCAGCAGTTTATGGGCGGGAGGGGGAGAGACCCAGTACTTC.

The chain employs TRBV20-1 and TRBJ2-3; TRBD2 aligns across 9 bases. Germline CDR1 is DFQATT and CDR2 is SNEGSKA (reference sequence). V lost 8 bases to trimming and J lost 2 bases; unmatched junction nucleotides: 8. The CDR3 sequence is 14 residues long. In DNA, the CDR3 is TGCAGTCCGATGCGGGGGGGTAACACAGATACGCAGTATTTT. It encodes CSPMRGGNTDTQYF.

The chain links TRBV12-3 or TRBV12-4 to TRBJ2-1; TRBD2 matches at 8 bases. The CDR3 has 14 amino acids. The J segment lost 6 bases and the V segment lost 6 bases, leaving 7 bases of the junction unmatched. The CDR3 is CASSRPGGGNEQFF. CDR3 nucleotides: TGTGCCAGCAGCAGACCGGGGGGGGGCAATGAGCAGTTCTTC.

The chain recombines TRBV4-3 with TRBJ2-1; D is perhaps TRBD2 (5 bases). V lost 1 base and J 10 bases, leaving 14 bases between the germline ends. The germline gives CDR1 LGHNA, CDR2 YSLEER. This CDR3 spans 14 amino acids. CDR3 in amino acids: CASSQVSRRVEQFF. The CDR3 DNA reads as TGCGCCAGCAGCCAAGTGTCGAGGCGGGTGGAGCAGTTCTTC.

V gene TRBV12-3 or TRBV12-4 combines with J gene TRBJ1-3; D might be TRBD1 (5 bases). Trimming left V 5 bases short and J 4 bases short, with 9 bases between. The CDR3 consists of 13 residues. CDR3 sequence reads: CASSPRGGNTIYF. The CDR3 DNA reads as TGTGCCAGCAGTCCCCGGGGGGGAAACACCATATATTTT.

Only a few counts were recorded for this clonotype. The chain links TRBV19 to TRBJ1-5; the D is unclear. This CDR3 has 14 amino acids. Germline assignment: CDR1 LNHDA and CDR2 SQIVND (reference sequence). V was cut by 5 bases and J by 0 bases, with 8 bases left in between. CDR3 nucleotides: TGTGCCAGTAGTTCGCGTTATAGCAATCAGCCCCAGCATTTT. Protein: CASSSRYSNQPQHF.

This clonotype was counted ten times or more. J is TRBJ1-5 and V is TRBV12-3 or TRBV12-4; the D gene is possibly TRBD1 (6 bases). CDR3 length: 13 residues. With 5 bases removed from V and 5 bases from J, the gap between germline ends came to 10 bases. CDR3 amino acids: CASSKGGDQPQHF. The CDR3 DNA is TGTGCCAGCAGTAAGGGGGGGGATCAGCCCCAGCATTTT.

The table lists this clonotype with a few counts. The chain recombines TRBV10-3 with TRBJ2-1; D might be TRBD2 (5 bases). The length of the CDR3 is 13 residues. The germline CDR1 and CDR2 sequences are ENHRY and SYGVKD. Trimming took 6 bases from V and 8 from J, leaving 14 bases between them. The CDR3 region has the DNA TGTGCCATCAGCCCCGCGGGTCGGGATGAGCAGTTCTTC. Translating it yields CAISPAGRDEQFF.

This clonotype was counted between two and nine times. The chain combines TRBV11-2 with TRBJ2-1; D unresolved. Trimming took 4 bases from V and 8 from J, leaving 12 bases between them. This CDR3 has 13 amino acids. The germline gives CDR1 SGHAT, CDR2 FQNNGV. CDR3 DNA sequence: TGTGCCAGCAGCTCCACTGTGATCCATGAGCAGTTCTTC. Its protein product is CASSSTVIHEQFF. The full variable domain, completed using reference TRBV11-2 and TRBJ2-1, is EAGVAQSPRYKIIEKRQSVAFWCNPISGHATLYWYQQILGQGPKLLIQFQNNGVVDDSQLPKDRFSAERLKGVDSTLKIQPAKLEDSAVYLCASSSTVIHEQFFGPGTRLTVL.